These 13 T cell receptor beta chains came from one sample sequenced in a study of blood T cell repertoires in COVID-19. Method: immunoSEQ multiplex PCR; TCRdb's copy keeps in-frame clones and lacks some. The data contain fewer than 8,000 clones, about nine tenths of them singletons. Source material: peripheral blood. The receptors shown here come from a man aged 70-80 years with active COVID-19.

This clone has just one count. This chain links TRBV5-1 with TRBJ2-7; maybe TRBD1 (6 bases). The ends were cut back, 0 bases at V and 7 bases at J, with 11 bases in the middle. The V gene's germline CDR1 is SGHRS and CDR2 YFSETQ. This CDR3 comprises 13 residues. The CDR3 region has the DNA TGCGCCAGCAGCTTGGATAGGGGGTGGGAGCAGTACTTC. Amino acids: CASSLDRGWEQYF.

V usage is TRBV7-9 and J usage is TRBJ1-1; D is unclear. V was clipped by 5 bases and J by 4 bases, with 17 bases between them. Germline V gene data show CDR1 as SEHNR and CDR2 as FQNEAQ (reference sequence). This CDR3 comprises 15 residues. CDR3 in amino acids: CASSVYAGWRTEAFF. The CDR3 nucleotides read TGTGCCAGCAGCGTATACGCAGGTTGGCGCACTGAAGCTTTCTTT.

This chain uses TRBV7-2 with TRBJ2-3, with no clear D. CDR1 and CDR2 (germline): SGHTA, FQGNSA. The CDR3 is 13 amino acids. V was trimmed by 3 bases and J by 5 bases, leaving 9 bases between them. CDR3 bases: TGTGCCAGCAGCTTTCAAGCGTTAGATACGCAGTATTTT. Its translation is CASSFQALDTQYF.

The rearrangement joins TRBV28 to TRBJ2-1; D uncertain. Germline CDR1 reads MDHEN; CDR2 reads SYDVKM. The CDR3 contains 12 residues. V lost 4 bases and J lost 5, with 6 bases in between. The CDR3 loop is CASSWANNEQFF. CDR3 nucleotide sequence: TGTGCCAGCAGTTGGGCAAACAATGAGCAGTTCTTC.

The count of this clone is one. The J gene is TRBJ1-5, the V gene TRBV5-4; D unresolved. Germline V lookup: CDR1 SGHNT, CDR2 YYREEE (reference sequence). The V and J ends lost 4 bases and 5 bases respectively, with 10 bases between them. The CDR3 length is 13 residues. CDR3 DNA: TGTGCCAGCAGCCCGAGTGTGGATCAGCCCCAGCATTTT. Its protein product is CASSPSVDQPQHF.

CDR3 in amino acids: CASSLAQGGDTQYF. The CDR3 DNA reads TGCGCCAGCAGCTTAGCACAGGGGGGGGATACGCAGTATTTT. The rearrangement uses TRBV10-1 and TRBJ2-3; perhaps TRBD1 as D (8 bases). Deletions cut 6 bases from V and 6 bases from J, with 16 bases between. The CDR3 consists of 14 residues. CDR1 and CDR2 from the germline V gene are WNHNN and SYGVQD (reference sequence).

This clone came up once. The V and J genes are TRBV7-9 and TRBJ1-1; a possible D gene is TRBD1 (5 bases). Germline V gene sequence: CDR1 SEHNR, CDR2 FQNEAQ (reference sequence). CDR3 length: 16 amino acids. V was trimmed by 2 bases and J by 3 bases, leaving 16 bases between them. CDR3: CASSLIWGGTDTEAFF. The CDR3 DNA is TGTGCCAGCAGCTTAATCTGGGGGGGTACGGACACTGAAGCTTTCTTT.

The CDR3 DNA reads as TGTGCCACCAGCAGAGATGAGGCTAGCGGGTTCCGCTCCTACAATGAGCAGTTCTTC. Its protein product is CATSRDEASGFRSYNEQFF. The V gene is TRBV15, the J gene TRBJ2-1, with TRBD2 identical over 8 bases. The V gene end was trimmed by 0 bases and the J gene end by 0 bases; junction bases not matched to a gene: 10. CDR3 size: 19 residues. Germline loops: CDR1 LNHNV, CDR2 YYDKDF (reference sequence).

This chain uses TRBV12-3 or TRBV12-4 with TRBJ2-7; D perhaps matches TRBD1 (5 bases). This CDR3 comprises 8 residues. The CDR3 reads CASSSQGV. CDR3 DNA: TGTGCCAGCAGTTCGCAGGGAGTC.

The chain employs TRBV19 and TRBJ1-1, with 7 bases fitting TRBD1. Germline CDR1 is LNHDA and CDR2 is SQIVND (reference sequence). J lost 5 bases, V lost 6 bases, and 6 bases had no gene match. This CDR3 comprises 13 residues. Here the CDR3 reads CASRPQGTTEAFF. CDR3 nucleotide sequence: TGTGCCAGTAGGCCACAGGGGACTACTGAAGCTTTCTTT.

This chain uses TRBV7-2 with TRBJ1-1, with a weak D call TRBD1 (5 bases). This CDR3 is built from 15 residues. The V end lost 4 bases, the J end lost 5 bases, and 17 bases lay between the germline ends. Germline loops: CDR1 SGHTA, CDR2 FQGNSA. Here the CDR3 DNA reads TGTGCCAGCAGCTCCATCGCCCGGGGGGAAACTGAAGCTTTCTTT. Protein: CASSSIARGETEAFF.

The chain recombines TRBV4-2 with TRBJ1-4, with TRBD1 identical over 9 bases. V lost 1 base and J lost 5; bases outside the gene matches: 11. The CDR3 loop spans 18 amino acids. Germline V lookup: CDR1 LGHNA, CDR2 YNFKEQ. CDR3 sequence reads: CASSQGTGGRSQNEKLFF. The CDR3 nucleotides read TGTGCCAGCAGCCAAGGAACAGGGGGCCGGTCCCAAAATGAAAAACTGTTTTTT.

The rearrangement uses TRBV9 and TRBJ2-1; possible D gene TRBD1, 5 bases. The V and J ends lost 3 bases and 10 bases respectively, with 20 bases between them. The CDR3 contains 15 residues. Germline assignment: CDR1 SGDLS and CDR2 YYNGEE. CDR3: CASSGYDTGFLEQFF. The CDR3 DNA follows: TGTGCCAGCAGCGGCTACGATACAGGTTTCCTCGAGCAGTTCTTC.